Here is one TCR beta chain with its context. Antigen: not known. The authors reverse transcribed all of the isolated RNA, so sequencing captured expressed TCRB transcripts. Using immunoSEQ multiplex PCR, the repertoire was profiled, and TCRdb retains in-frame clones only, with some absent. This sample has roughly 300,000 clones, with 13% to 15% found just once. This entry comes from a study of beta chain features in type 1 diabetes. Findings of the study overall: Fewer insertions but more deletions were seen at VDJ junctions in type 1 diabetes patients. Whether HLA type influences TCRB rearrangement remained unresolved here.

Trimming removed 0 bases at V and 1 base at J, with 9 bases between. Germline V CDR1 and CDR2: MNHEY, SMNVEV (reference sequence). This CDR3 is 15 amino acids long. The source material was central memory CD4+ T cells from blood. The rearrangement uses TRBV27 and TRBJ1-2; D unresolved. The TCR comes from a man aged 25-45 years in good health. Here the CDR3 DNA reads TGTGCCAGCAGTTTATCTTTCTCGTTTAACTATGGCTACACCTTC. Translation gives CASSLSFSFNYGYTF.